The 29 T cell receptor beta chains below were found in one sample sequenced in a study of blood T cell repertoires in COVID-19. TCRdb's table, derived via immunoSEQ multiplex PCR, lists solely in-frame clones and lacks some. The sample includes about 88,000 clones, around 87% seen only once; the top ten take about 16%. The sample consisted of peripheral blood. Receptors were obtained from a male donor with acute or convalescent COVID-19.

The count of this clone is one. The rearrangement joins TRBV24-1 to TRBJ2-7; a possible D gene is TRBD2 (7 bases). CDR3 size: 15 residues. V was pared by 4 bases and J by 4 bases, with 16 bases between. The germline CDR1 and CDR2 sequences are KGHDR and SFDVKD. CDR3 nucleotides: TGTGCCACCAGTGACTTGAGGGGGGGCCGATACGAGCAGTACTTC. This codes for CATSDLRGGRYEQYF.

In its sample, this clone was seen a few times. The chain has TRBV5-6 and TRBJ1-1, with 10 bases that match TRBD1. This CDR3 is built from 15 residues. In germline, CDR1 is SGHDT, CDR2 YYEEEE. Trimming took 3 bases from V and 5 from J; bases not matched to a gene: 7. The CDR3 DNA reads TGTGCCAGCAGCTATCGGGACAGGGGAAGGACTGAAGCTTTCTTT. Translating it yields CASSYRDRGRTEAFF.

The rearrangement joins TRBV19 to TRBJ1-5; TRBD1 matches at 7 bases. The CDR3 runs to 17 residues. Looked up from germline, CDR1 is LNHDA and CDR2 is SQIVND (reference sequence). The V gene end was trimmed by 1 base and the J gene end by 3 bases; junction bases not matched to a gene: 9. For the CDR3, the DNA is TGTGCCAGTAGTATAGCCGCTACCGGGACAGACAATCAGCCCCAGCATTTT. Translating gives CASSIAATGTDNQPQHF.

V gene TRBV19 combines with J gene TRBJ1-5; TRBD1 might be the D (5 bases). The ends were cut back, 6 bases at V and 9 bases at J, with 18 bases in the middle. The CDR3 contains 14 residues. Germline loops: CDR1 LNHDA, CDR2 SQIVND (reference sequence). The CDR3 DNA reads as TGTGCCAGTAGCCCCCGCGGGGGGATGGGGCCCCAGCATTTT. This codes for CASSPRGGMGPQHF.

This sequence joins TRBV20-1 and TRBJ2-2, with 7 bases matching TRBD2. The CDR3 is made up of 15 amino acids. Germline loops: CDR1 DFQATT, CDR2 SNEGSKA (reference sequence). V lost 3 bases to trimming and J lost 3 bases; unmatched junction nucleotides: 7. CDR3 region: CSASPGGIDTGELFF. In nucleotides, the CDR3 is TGCAGTGCTAGTCCGGGGGGTATAGACACCGGGGAGCTGTTTTTT.

This chain links TRBV6-2 or TRBV6-3 with TRBJ2-1, with 9 bases lining up with TRBD2. CDR3 length: 16 residues. From germline, CDR1 is MNHEY and CDR2 SVGEGT. Losses at the gene ends were 6 bases for V and 0 bases for J; bases not matched to a gene: 6. CDR3 amino acids: CASSPLAGSSYNEQFF. CDR3 coding DNA: TGTGCCAGCAGCCCCCTAGCGGGAAGCTCCTACAATGAGCAGTTCTTC.

The table lists this clone with a count of one. The chain links TRBV3-1 (or the pseudogene TRBV3-2) to TRBJ2-6, with D possibly being TRBD1 (6 bases). This CDR3 is 15 amino acids long. Looked up from germline, CDR1 is LGHDT and CDR2 is YNNKEL (reference sequence). Trimming took off 5 bases at V and 4 bases at J, with 12 bases between the two ends. CDR3 bases: TGTGCCAGCAGCGTCCCAGGGGTGGGGGCCAACGTCCTGACTTTC. Residues: CASSVPGVGANVLTF.

The chain combines TRBV7-2 with TRBJ1-1; weak D call: TRBD1 (6 bases). CDR1 is SGHTA and CDR2 is FQGNSA in the germline V gene. This CDR3 is 14 amino acids long. V lost 7 bases to trimming and J lost 0 bases, with 12 bases between them. CDR3 protein: CASILQGLNTEAFF. The CDR3 nucleotides read TGTGCCAGCATCCTACAGGGTCTGAACACTGAAGCTTTCTTT.

The V and J genes are TRBV6-5 and TRBJ2-1; 7 bases line up with TRBD1. Trimming at V came to 4 bases and at J to 4 bases, leaving 1 base not matched to a gene. The germline CDR1 and CDR2 sequences are MNHEY and SVGAGI. The CDR3 runs to 13 residues. DNA of the CDR3: TGTGCCAGCAGTTGGGGACAGTACAATGAGCAGTTCTTC. Its protein product is CASSWGQYNEQFF.

The chain joins TRBV28 to TRBJ2-7; perhaps TRBD2 as D (5 bases). The V end was cut by 5 bases, the J end by 5 bases, with 13 bases between. Germline assignment: CDR1 MDHEN and CDR2 SYDVKM. CDR3 size: 13 residues. CDR3 coding DNA: TGTGCCAGCAGTCCTCAGGTACTAGACGAGCAGTACTTC. Protein sequence: CASSPQVLDEQYF.

The genes are TRBV6-5 and TRBJ2-3; D gene uncertain. The germline V gene has CDR1 MNHEY and CDR2 SVGAGI. V lost 0 bases to trimming and J lost 8 bases, with 15 bases between them. The CDR3 loop spans 15 amino acids. The CDR3 sequence: CASSYSKQVLGTQYF. CDR3 nucleotide sequence: TGTGCCAGCAGTTACTCAAAGCAGGTCTTGGGTACGCAGTATTTT.

The rearrangement joins TRBV5-4 to TRBJ2-7; 7 bases match TRBD1. This CDR3 region has 14 residues. V dropped 0 bases and J dropped 2; count of bases not matched to a gene: 2. The V gene's germline CDR1 is SGHNT and CDR2 YYREEE (reference sequence). The CDR3 sequence: CASSLATGTYEQYF. The CDR3 nucleotides are TGTGCCAGCAGCTTGGCGACAGGGACCTACGAGCAGTACTTC.

J is TRBJ1-1 and V is TRBV7-2, with TRBD1 as a possible D gene (5 bases). The length of the CDR3 is 15 residues. Trimming removed 2 bases from V and 5 bases from J, with 15 bases in between. Germline V gene lookup returns CDR1 SGHTA and CDR2 FQGNSA. DNA for the CDR3: TGTGCCAGCAGCTTACAGGGCGCGAGTACGACTGAAGCTTTCTTT. This encodes CASSLQGASTTEAFF.

The chain uses TRBV18 and TRBJ1-2; possible D gene TRBD1, 6 bases. The CDR3 covers 13 residues. Germline assignment: CDR1 KGHSH and CDR2 LQKENI. Deletions cut 1 base from V and 7 bases from J, with 10 bases between. The CDR3 spells CASSPLGGAGYTF. For the CDR3, the DNA is TGTGCCAGCTCACCACTGGGGGGGGCTGGCTACACCTTC.

J is TRBJ2-7 and V is TRBV7-9; 7 nucleotides agree with TRBD1. In germline, CDR1 is SEHNR, CDR2 FQNEAQ (reference sequence). Losses at the gene ends were 5 bases for V and 2 bases for J; bases not matched to a gene: 15. The CDR3 runs 17 residues. CDR3 sequence: CASSRAWSGTETYEQYF. CDR3 coding DNA: TGTGCCAGCAGCAGAGCCTGGTCCGGGACAGAAACCTACGAGCAGTACTTC.

V is TRBV24-1 and J is TRBJ2-3, with D possibly matching TRBD1 (5 bases). Trimming took 4 bases from V and 2 from J, leaving 12 bases between them. The V gene's germline CDR1 is KGHDR and CDR2 SFDVKD. The CDR3 length is 15 residues. The CDR3 DNA sequence: TGTGCCACCAGTGACCACCGACAGATCACAGATACGCAGTATTTT. It translates to CATSDHRQITDTQYF.

This clone has a handful of counts. The rearrangement joins TRBV7-9 to TRBJ1-6; 10 bases map to TRBD1. CDR3 length: 15 residues. The V gene's germline CDR1 is SEHNR and CDR2 FQNEAQ (reference sequence). Trimming took 1 base from V and 7 from J; bases not matched to a gene: 1. The CDR3 sequence is CASSLGGQGNSPLHF. Written as DNA, the CDR3 is TGTGCCAGCAGCTTAGGGGGACAGGGGAATTCACCCCTCCACTTT.

The V and J genes are TRBV5-6 and TRBJ2-2; a weak D match, TRBD2 (5 bases). Germline CDR1 reads SGHDT; CDR2 reads YYEEEE. The CDR3 length is 11 residues. V lost 2 bases and J 13 bases, leaving 9 bases between the germline ends. CDR3 amino acids: CASSLVGVLFF. The CDR3 DNA follows: TGTGCCAGCAGCTTAGTGGGAGTGCTGTTTTTT.

The chain's CDR3 is CASGTGQGASQPQHF. As DNA, the CDR3 is TGTGCCAGCGGGACGGGACAGGGGGCCAGTCAGCCCCAGCATTTT. V and J are TRBV6-5 and TRBJ1-5; 12 nucleotides match TRBD1. Germline trimming cut 8 bases from V and 6 bases from J; bases unmatched to any gene: 8. The CDR3 totals 15 residues. The germline CDR1 and CDR2 sequences are MNHEY and SVGAGI.

This clone appeared once. V gene TRBV5-1 combines with J gene TRBJ2-2; 7 nucleotides align to TRBD1. This CDR3 is 15 amino acids long. V dropped 3 bases and J dropped 2; count of bases not matched to a gene: 4. From germline, CDR1 is SGHRS and CDR2 YFSETQ. The DNA of the CDR3 is TGCGCCAGCAGCTCGGGACAGACCAACACCGGGGAGCTGTTTTTT. Its protein product is CASSSGQTNTGELFF.

This clone showed up just a few times. The J gene is TRBJ1-1, the V gene TRBV6-6, with 12 nucleotides matching TRBD1. Germline V lookup: CDR1 MNHNY, CDR2 SVGAGI (reference sequence). The CDR3 has 14 amino acids. V shed 2 bases, J shed 10 bases, and the junction held 5 bases outside the gene matches. CDR3 amino acids: CASSYIGTGGAAFF. CDR3 in DNA: TGTGCCAGCAGTTACATTGGGACAGGGGGCGCAGCTTTCTTT.

The chain has TRBV7-9 and TRBJ2-3; 7 bases line up with TRBD1. CDR3 size: 14 residues. Trimming cost V 5 bases and J 7 bases; bases outside gene matches: 9. Germline V gene data show CDR1 as SEHNR and CDR2 as FQNEAQ (reference sequence). The CDR3 is CASSQGDRRNTQYF. CDR3 in DNA: TGTGCCAGCAGCCAGGGGGACCGCCGCAATACGCAGTATTTT.

The chain carries TRBV19 and TRBJ1-4; perhaps TRBD1 as D (6 bases). CDR1 is LNHDA and CDR2 is SQIVND in the germline V gene (reference sequence). V was cut by 5 bases and J by 0 bases, with 16 bases left in between. The CDR3 length is 17 residues. CDR3 DNA sequence: TGTGCCAGTAGTTCACGGCCGACAGGCTCAACTAATGAAAAACTGTTTTTT. This codes for CASSSRPTGSTNEKLFF.

This rearrangement joins TRBV15 to TRBJ2-7, with 9 positions matching TRBD1. Germline lookup yields CDR1 LNHNV and CDR2 YYDKDF (reference sequence). With V trimmed by 4 bases and J by 0 bases, 4 bases remained unmatched. The CDR3 length is 15 residues. CDR3 nucleotide sequence: TGTGCCACCAGCAAACAGGGGGCGGGCTCCTACGAGCAGTACTTC. Protein product: CATSKQGAGSYEQYF.

The rearrangement joins TRBV7-3 to TRBJ2-7; 8 positions agree with TRBD1. After removal of 5 bases from V and 5 bases from J, the junction contained 5 bases not matched to a gene. Germline lookup yields CDR1 SGHTA and CDR2 FQGTGA. The CDR3 sequence is 13 residues long. The CDR3 here is CASSRTGIHEQYF. CDR3 nucleotides: TGTGCCAGCAGCCGGACAGGGATACACGAGCAGTACTTC.

Here the CDR3 reads CASSQRDYNSPLHF. The CDR3 DNA follows: TGTGCCAGCAGCCAGAGGGACTATAATTCACCCCTCCACTTT. This chain links TRBV14 with TRBJ1-6; D unclear. This CDR3 is 14 amino acids long. Germline V CDR1 and CDR2: SGHDN, FVKESK. V lost 3 bases and J 3 bases, leaving 6 bases between the germline ends. Using reference TRBV14 and TRBJ1-6 for the parts outside the CDR3, the full variable domain is EAGVTQFPSHSVIEKGQTVTLRCDPISGHDNLYWYRRVMGKEIKFLLHFVKESKQDESGMPNNRFLAERTGGTYSTLKVQPAELEDSGVYFCASSQRDYNSPLHFGNGTRLTVT.

The chain couples TRBV29-1 to TRBJ2-1; TRBD2 matches at 11 bases. Germline CDR1 SQVTM, CDR2 ANQGSEA. The trim removed 5 bases at V and 0 bases at J, leaving 12 bases unmatched. This CDR3 is 18 amino acids long. CDR3 region: CSVTLAGGALSSYNEQFF. DNA for the CDR3: TGCAGCGTTACCTTAGCGGGGGGGGCCCTAAGCTCCTACAATGAGCAGTTCTTC.

In DNA, the CDR3 is TGTGCCAGCAGTTACTCCCCTGACAGGTTGAACACTGAAGCTTTCTTT. This sequence encodes CASSYSPDRLNTEAFF. The V call is TRBV6-5, the J call TRBJ1-1; D is possibly TRBD1 (6 bases). The germline V gene has CDR1 MNHEY and CDR2 SVGAGI. V dropped 0 bases and J dropped 0 bases, with 11 bases sitting between them. The CDR3 runs 16 residues.

V and J are TRBV6-6 and TRBJ2-2; TRBD2 might be the D (5 bases). The germline CDR1 and CDR2 sequences are MNHNY and SVGAGI (reference sequence). The V gene lost 3 bases and the J gene lost 4 bases, with 9 bases spanning the gap. CDR3 size: 14 residues. Written as DNA, the CDR3 is TGTGCCAGCAGTTATCGGGGTGGCACCGGGGAGCTGTTTTTT. Its translation: CASSYRGGTGELFF.